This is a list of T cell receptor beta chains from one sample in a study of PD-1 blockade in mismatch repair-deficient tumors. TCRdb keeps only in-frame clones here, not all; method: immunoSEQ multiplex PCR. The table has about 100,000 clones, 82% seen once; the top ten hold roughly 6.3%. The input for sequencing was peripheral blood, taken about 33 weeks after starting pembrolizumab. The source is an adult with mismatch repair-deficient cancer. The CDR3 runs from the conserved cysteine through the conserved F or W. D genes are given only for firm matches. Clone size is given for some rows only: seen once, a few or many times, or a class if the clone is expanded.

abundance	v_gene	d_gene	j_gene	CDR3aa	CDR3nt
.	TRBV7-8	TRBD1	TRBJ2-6	CASSLLGRGRTGANVLTF	TGTGCCAGCAGCTTATTGGGCAGGGGGCGGACTGGGGCCAACGTCCTGACTTTC
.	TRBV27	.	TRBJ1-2	CASSAAPLTGYTF	TGTGCCAGCAGCGCGGCGCCTCTTACCGGCTACACCTTC
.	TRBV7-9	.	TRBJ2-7	CASSLNREFDEQYF	TGTGCCAGCAGCTTAAACAGGGAGTTTGACGAGCAGTACTTC
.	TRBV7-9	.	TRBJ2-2	CASSAPGGELFF	TGTGCCAGCAGCGCCCCGGGTGGGGAGCTGTTTTTT
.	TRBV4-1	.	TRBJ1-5	CASSPPWEQPQHF	TGCGCCAGCAGCCCCCCATGGGAACAGCCCCAGCATTTT
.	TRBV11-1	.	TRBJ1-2	CASSLVGNNYGYTF	TGTGCCAGCAGCTTGGTGGGTAATAACTATGGCTACACCTTC
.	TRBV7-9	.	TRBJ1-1	CASSSQVTEAFF	TGTGCCAGCAGCTCCCAGGTAACTGAAGCTTTCTTT
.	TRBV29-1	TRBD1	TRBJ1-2	CSAGDSYGYTF	TGCAGCGCCGGGGACAGCTATGGCTACACCTTC
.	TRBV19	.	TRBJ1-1	CASKRGELNTEAFF	TGTGCCAGTAAACGTGGAGAGTTGAACACTGAAGCTTTCTTT
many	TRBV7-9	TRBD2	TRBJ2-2	CASRRGTGELFF	TGTGCCAGCAGGCGGGGGACCGGGGAGCTGTTTTTT
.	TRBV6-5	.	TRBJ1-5	CASGDQPQHF	TGTGCCAGCGGGGATCAGCCCCAGCATTTT
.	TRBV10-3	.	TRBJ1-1	CAISPARGEAFF	TGTGCCATCAGTCCAGCCCGGGGGGAAGCTTTCTTT
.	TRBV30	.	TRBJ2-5	CAWSLGSFETQYF	TGTGCCTGGAGTCTGGGTAGCTTTGAGACCCAGTACTTC
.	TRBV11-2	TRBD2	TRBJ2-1	CASSFNRASGSGEQFF	TGTGCCAGCAGCTTCAATCGGGCTAGCGGGAGTGGTGAGCAGTTCTTC
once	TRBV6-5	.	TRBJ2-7	CASRRELGSYEQYF	TGTGCCAGCCGACGCGAGTTGGGTTCCTACGAGCAGTACTTC
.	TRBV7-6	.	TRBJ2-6	CASSPTSTGANVLTF	TGTGCCAGCAGCCCAACGAGCACTGGGGCCAACGTCCTGACTTTC
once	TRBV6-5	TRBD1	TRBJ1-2	CASRSGQDYGYTF	TGTGCCAGCAGGTCCGGACAGGACTATGGCTACACCTTC
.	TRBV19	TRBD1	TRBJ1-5	CASSIIEGQGNQPQHF	TGTGCCAGTAGTATTATTGAGGGACAGGGGAATCAGCCCCAGCATTTT
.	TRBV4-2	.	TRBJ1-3	CASSQDSAGKNTIYF	TGTGCCAGCAGCCAAGATAGCGCAGGGAAAAACACCATATATTTT
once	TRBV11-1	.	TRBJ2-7	CASSPRQDRIEQYF	TGTGCCAGCAGCCCTCGACAAGATCGTATCGAGCAGTACTTC
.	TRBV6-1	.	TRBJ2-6	CASRAGANVLTF	TGTGCCAGCAGGGCTGGGGCCAACGTCCTGACTTTC
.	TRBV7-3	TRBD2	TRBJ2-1	CASSPTVAGGSYNEQFF	TGTGCCAGCAGTCCCACGGTAGCGGGAGGGTCCTACAATGAGCAGTTCTTC
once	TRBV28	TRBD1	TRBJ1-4	CASRTGLEKLFF	TGTGCCAGCCGGACAGGGTTGGAAAAACTGTTTTTT
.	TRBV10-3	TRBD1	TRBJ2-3	CAINGQGQADTQYF	TGTGCCATCAACGGACAGGGTCAGGCAGATACGCAGTATTTT
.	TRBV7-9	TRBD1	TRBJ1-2	CASSPGGGGNTNYGYTF	TGTGCCAGCAGCCCGGGCGGAGGGGGCAATACTAACTATGGCTACACCTTC
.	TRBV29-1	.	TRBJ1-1	CSVEQQGSNTEAFF	TGCAGCGTTGAACAGCAGGGGTCGAACACTGAAGCTTTCTTT
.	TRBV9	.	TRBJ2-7	CASSALPKEEQYF	TGTGCCAGCAGCGCCCTACCCAAGGAGGAGCAGTACTTC
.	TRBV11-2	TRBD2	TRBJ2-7	CASSLEAGGPYEQYF	TGTGCCAGCAGCTTAGAGGCGGGAGGGCCCTACGAGCAGTACTTC
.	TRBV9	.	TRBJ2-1	CASSVDGTAYNEQFF	TGTGCCAGCAGCGTAGATGGGACGGCTTACAATGAGCAGTTCTTC
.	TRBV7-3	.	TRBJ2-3	CASSLSGIAFFGTDTQYF	TGTGCCAGCAGCTTAAGTGGCATAGCGTTCTTTGGCACAGATACGCAGTATTTT
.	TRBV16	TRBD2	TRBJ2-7	CASSQSWGGVYEQYF	TGTGCCAGCAGCCAATCCTGGGGGGGTGTCTACGAGCAGTACTTC
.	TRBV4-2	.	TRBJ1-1	CASNQGGYTEAFF	TGTGCCAGCAATCAGGGTGGGTATACTGAAGCTTTCTTT
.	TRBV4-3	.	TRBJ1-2	CASSLEAGTNYGYTF	TGCGCCAGCAGCTTGGAAGCAGGCACTAACTATGGCTACACCTTC